This passage covers 3 T cell receptor beta chains from one sample sequenced in a study of T cell responses to AZD1222 COVID-19 vaccine. TCRdb's copy holds only in-frame clones and misses some; the assay was immunoSEQ multiplex PCR. This table has fewer than 75,000 clones, approximately 90% appearing once. The sample consisted of peripheral blood, taken 28 days after the second dose of the MenACWY control vaccine. The receptors derive from an adult who received the MenACWY meningococcal vaccine as a control.

This clone was found once. The rearrangement uses TRBV18 and TRBJ1-1; unclear D gene. Trimming shortened V by 4 bases and J by 0 bases, and 6 bases separated the two germline ends. This CDR3 region has 13 residues. Germline V CDR1 and CDR2: KGHSH, LQKENI. The CDR3: CASSQDMNTEAFF. CDR3 DNA: TGTGCCAGCTCACAGGATATGAACACTGAAGCTTTCTTT.

The chain links TRBV4-1 to TRBJ2-3; D uncertain. The CDR3 has 20 amino acids. Germline V gives CDR1 MGHRA, CDR2 YSYEKL. The V end was cut by 2 bases, the J end by 2 bases, with 26 bases between. CDR3 protein: CASSQPPLAPNVTVTDTQYF. As DNA, the CDR3 is TGCGCCAGCAGCCAACCTCCCCTCGCCCCCAATGTTACGGTCACAGATACGCAGTATTTT.

The V gene is TRBV11-2, the J gene TRBJ2-2; weak D call: TRBD1 (6 bases). V was clipped by 0 bases and J by 6 bases, with 14 bases between them. CDR1 and CDR2 from the germline V gene are SGHAT and FQNNGV. This CDR3 is built from 16 residues. The CDR3 protein is CASSLDPQGAAGELFF. DNA for the CDR3: TGTGCCAGCAGCTTAGATCCACAGGGTGCGGCCGGGGAGCTGTTTTTT.